This T cell receptor (beta chain) was captured in a study of shared clonotypes between healthy human individuals. Notes on the study in general: Despite large depth, rarefaction showed incomplete sorted-subset sequencing.

Note on this clone: What it binds is unknown. The same CDR3 can be traced to other DNA sequences in this sample.

The CDR3 has 14 amino acids. Germline V gene data show CDR1 as SGHDT and CDR2 as YYEEEE. V shed 4 bases, J shed 1 base, and the junction held 3 bases outside the gene matches. Clones were sequenced by immunoSEQ multiplex PCR, and TCRdb holds only the in-frame ones, with some missing. The sample lists over a million clones, approximately 98.5% occurring once. V gene TRBV5-6 combines with J gene TRBJ1-1; 8 bases map to TRBD1. The specimen sequenced was naive CD4+ T cells sorted from blood. Noted subset: CD45RA+ positively selected. This TCR came from a man aged 25 to 40 in good health. The CDR3 bases are TGTGCCAGCAGCCTAGACAGGGGGAACACTGAAGCTTTCTTT. As protein: CASSLDRGNTEAFF.